This TCR beta chain originates from a study of blood T cell repertoires in COVID-19. In the study overall: Sites in the United States, Italy and Spain provided acute and convalescent COVID-19 samples. T cells, B-cell-depleted T cells, or PBMCs supplied cDNA or gDNA.

Per the original methods: Amplification of reference gene primers was used by the study to estimate nucleated cell counts. Assay: immunoSEQ multiplex PCR; the TCRdb copy retains only in-frame clones and omits some. Clone size and V and J calls were adopted from that table, with D and trimming inferred from the DNA. The sample includes 200,000 or so clones, roughly 85% of them seen just once. Germline V gene lookup returns CDR1 SGDLS and CDR2 YYNGEE. The V gene end was trimmed by 3 bases and the J gene end by 5 bases; junction bases not matched to a gene: 2. This CDR3 contains 13 residues. The source is a human donor with active or convalescent COVID-19. The donor label of this sample is uncertain. The chain carries TRBV9 and TRBJ2-7; 10 bases line up with TRBD1. The sample taken for sequencing was peripheral blood. CDR3 in amino acids: CASSAGTGDEQYF. Here the CDR3 DNA reads TGTGCCAGCAGCGCCGGGACAGGGGACGAGCAGTACTTC.